These 7 T cell receptor beta chains came from one sample sequenced in a study of lymphopenia after photon versus proton radiotherapy. The repertoire was sequenced with immunoSEQ multiplex PCR; TCRdb's copy has only in-frame clones and lacks some. The sample holds 53,000 or so clones; over 70% are singletons and the top ten take just under 30%. The specimen comprised peripheral blood, sampled from a patient treated with photon-based radiotherapy. The source of these receptors is a man between 50 and 59 years old with gastric cancer.

As concerns this clone: Other DNA sequences from this sample encode an identical CDR3 as well. CDR3 coding DNA: TGTGCCAGCCAGCTTGGACAGGGGACGACCGAGACCCAGTACTTC. It translates to CASQLGQGTTETQYF. The J gene is TRBJ2-5, the V gene TRBV18, with 9 bases lining up with TRBD1. CDR1 KGHSH and CDR2 LQKENI come from the germline V gene. J lost 5 bases, V lost 8 bases, and 12 bases had no gene match. The CDR3 is 15 residues long.

The chain is built from TRBV9 and TRBJ2-3, with 9 nucleotides matching TRBD2. Germline V gives CDR1 SGDLS, CDR2 YYNGEE. The length of the CDR3 is 16 residues. J was trimmed by 8 bases and V by 3 bases; bases with no gene match: 13. CDR3 region: CASSAAEGLAIGTQYF. The CDR3 region has the DNA TGTGCCAGCAGCGCAGCAGAGGGACTAGCCATCGGTACGCAGTATTTT.

The chain combines TRBV28 with TRBJ1-1; no definite D call. This CDR3 has 19 amino acids. The V end lost 3 bases, the J end lost 1 base, and 24 bases lay between the germline ends. Germline lookup yields CDR1 MDHEN and CDR2 SYDVKM. The CDR3 DNA follows: TGTGCCAGCAGTTTCCCTATGATCGACATGGGGAGATCGAACACTGAAGCTTTCTTT. This sequence encodes CASSFPMIDMGRSNTEAFF.

The CDR3 reads CASSEMAGGTDTQYF. DNA for the CDR3: TGTGCCAGCAGTGAGATGGCGGGAGGTACAGATACGCAGTATTTT. The chain uses TRBV6-4 and TRBJ2-3; 8 bases align to TRBD2. Germline assignment: CDR1 MRHNA and CDR2 SNTAGT. V shed 3 bases and J 3 bases; nucleotides not matched to a gene: 5. This CDR3 is built from 15 residues.

The rearrangement joins TRBV11-3 to TRBJ2-5, with 12 nucleotides matching TRBD1. This CDR3 has 16 residues. V lost 0 bases to trimming and J lost 5 bases; unmatched junction nucleotides: 4. Per germline, CDR1 SGHNT and CDR2 YENEEA. The CDR3 region is CASSLDGTGGRETQYF. CDR3 sequence (DNA): TGTGCCAGCAGCTTAGATGGGACAGGGGGCAGGGAGACCCAGTACTTC.

The gene calls are TRBV13 and TRBJ2-1, with 11 bases that match TRBD1. Germline loops: CDR1 PRHDT, CDR2 FYEKMQ (reference sequence). This CDR3 is built from 15 residues. After removal of 5 bases from V and 6 bases from J, the junction contained 6 bases not matched to a gene. CDR3 protein: CASSTSGTGGNEQFF. As DNA, the CDR3 is TGTGCCAGCAGCACGTCCGGGACAGGGGGCAATGAGCAGTTCTTC.

The J gene is TRBJ2-7, the V gene TRBV6-1; TRBD2 matches 7 bases. CDR3 length: 16 amino acids. V lost 3 bases and J lost 2; bases outside the gene matches: 10. Per germline, CDR1 MNHNS and CDR2 SASEGT. Written as DNA, the CDR3 is TGTGCCAGCAGTGATGAGGCTAGCGGAGGGGCCTACGAGCAGTACTTC. Encoded protein: CASSDEASGGAYEQYF.